This TCR beta chain was captured by sequencing in a study of T-cell reconstitution after alpha-beta-depleted transplantation in children. Germline values: CDR1 MNHEY, CDR2 SVGAGI. This CDR3 has 18 amino acids. Trimming cost V 0 bases and J 0 bases; bases outside gene matches: 6. The sample holds a few counts of this clonotype. A library of TCRbeta sequences, prepared with unique molecular identifiers, was generated. MiXCR, run by TCRdb on the PCR reads, gives a single entry per CDR3 protein. Counted here are some 500,000 distinct CDR3 sequences, roughly 18% occurring once; the ten biggest clones make up 3% to 3.5%.

The chain recombines TRBV6-5 with TRBJ2-1; 9 positions match TRBD2. The TCR sequence derives from a human donor who donated a stem cell graft to a child with acute lymphoblastic leukemia. The source material was PBMCs from the stem cell graft donor, sampled from the stem cell graft. This chain's CDR3 is CASSYSTSGGSSYNEQFF. Written as DNA, the CDR3 is TGTGCCAGCAGTTACTCGACTAGCGGAGGGAGCTCCTACAATGAGCAGTTCTTC.